The present entry profiles one TCR beta chain with its context. These data are taken from a study of response to subunit inactivated influenza vaccine. V gave up 2 bases and J gave up 10 bases, with 22 bases separating them. In germline, CDR1 is SQVTM, CDR2 ANQGSEA. This CDR3 region has 15 residues. Each CDR3 protein gets one entry after TCRdb re-called the RT-PCR reads with MiXCR. The table shows some 550,000 distinct CDR3 sequences, with approximately 22% occurring only once. These data also formed part of another study, on T cells expressing NK-cell markers. According to that study: Beta-chain TCR cDNA was generated via 5'RACE template switching with UMIs.

The chain employs TRBV29-1 and TRBJ2-3; TRBD2 is a possible D gene (6 bases). This clonotype was sampled from a middle-aged man who received an inactivated influenza vaccine. Sequenced here: CD4+ T cells sorted from PBMCs, sampled 11 to 12 days after vaccination. The CDR3 DNA is TGCAGCGTTGAACCGGGGGTGGGTCAAGCGAAAGCGCAGTATTTT. It yields the protein CSVEPGVGQAKAQYF.